This T cell receptor beta chain originates from a study of cytomegalovirus exposure and HLA in healthy donors (TCRdb year 2017). A note on the overall study: In an earlier analysis of 587 of the donors, under 300 Gb of sequence data and 90 million to 130 million unique TCR beta sequences from some 170 million T cells were reported. About 300 gigabases of sequencing data and tens of millions of unique TCR sequences made up an early release that covered around 640 HLA-typed donors. The study aimed to test whether cataloging public T cell receptors could reveal signatures of past pathogen exposure. The number of donors typed differed by locus, with 629-630 for A, B, C, DRB1 and DQB1, more than 500 for DQA1, about 610 for DPA1, and roughly 450 for DPB1. Alongside the repertoire data, information on donor age, sex, ethnicity and CMV serostatus was compiled. Besides the first cohort of 666 subjects, a separate validation cohort made up of 95 to 150 different subjects was used. In an earlier analysis of 587 of the donors, high-throughput TCR beta sequencing was used to judge whether each TCR beta V gene segment behaved as functional or pseudogenic. All discovery cohort repertoires had been generated using a single sequencing platform. Because of strong linkage in the cohort, four or five DR-DQ haplotypes were treated as single units for association and clustering. To predict cytomegalovirus infection status, the study brought together high-throughput TCR immunosequencing, statistical association of individual TCRs with disease status, and machine learning. In a later genetic analysis, genome-wide SNP genotypes for about three fifths of the roughly 670 donors were used, and that subset was treated as a discovery cohort. In the later analysis, no new phenotypic data were used to find candidate immune exposures; instead, reliance was placed on TCR beta sequences and their occurrence across donors. Of the roughly 430 genotyped donors, around 81% fell in the genetic ancestry cluster associated with self-reported Caucasian donors. The study profiled the T cell repertoires of about 720 subjects by immunosequencing and related them to cytomegalovirus serostatus. Among 350 to 400 genotyped donors of the cohort, an average of roughly 240,000 unique TCR beta nucleotide sequences were sequenced per donor, roughly 18% of them non-productive. A later analysis re-examined previously published TCR beta repertoires from several hundred donors and added high-resolution HLA genotyping to investigate patterns of TCR occurrence. Class I and class II HLA loci were covered by the typing at four-digit resolution. Results the study describes overall, beyond this receptor: In the study, roughly 160 TCR beta chains were listed as associated with cytomegalovirus. Sequencing depth was assumed to be roughly uniform across donors in the presence/absence analyses, though that assumption may not hold. For the cohort, immune exposure information was limited to CMV serostatus. In a later analysis, several top co-occurrence clusters were reported to appear linked to parvovirus B19, influenza, CMV and Epstein-Barr virus. In a later analysis, TCR association rates were found to vary across HLA loci, with the most associated TCRs seen for DRB1 alleles and the fewest for HLA-C alleles. The authors suggested that the approach could potentially be extended to other disease states and immunological phenotypes. When HLA alleles, especially DR and DQ, strongly co-occurred, attributing TCR associations to individual alleles was difficult. Because some donors lacked HLA typing at each locus, the association tests relied only on the typed subset. Most TCR sequences were seen in very few donors, while some public TCRs were found in many individuals. A further reported finding was that TCR beta sequences accurately predicted the HLA-A and HLA-B alleles for most subjects in the first cohort. Because the 87-base-pair reads could not distinguish some IMGT-functional V segments, including TRBV6-2 and TRBV6-3, those segments were excluded. According to a later genetic analysis, donors in an Asian-associated ancestry cluster had fewer N-insertions in productive TCRs than the roughly 660-donor mean. Because counts were too low, approximately 18 rarely observed V segments, including chromosome 9 orphons, were excluded from the earlier analysis of 587 of the donors. In both the original and validation cohorts, the classifier was reported to diagnose cytomegalovirus status with high specificity and sensitivity. According to a later analysis, most CMV-associated TCR beta chains appeared to be HLA-restricted, and the HLA associations seemed to be driven largely by CMV exposure. A later analysis found that HLA-associated TCR beta chains were more clonally expanded and had lower generation probabilities than equally common non-associated chains. Specific HLA alleles were associated with over 15,000 TCR beta sequences at a false discovery rate of 0.05 in a later analysis. The sequencing pipeline was judged likely to have produced a cluster of highly shared sequence variants as a technical artifact. Linkage disequilibrium might explain the correlated functional status among segregating V segments, but an unknown experimental factor could not be ruled out. Only TCR beta chains were sequenced in this cohort, and the absence of alpha or paired-chain data limited detectable features. V-gene and J-gene trimming of TCR beta chains was associated with a missense DCLRE1C variant in a later genetic analysis, and the association was replicated in an independent cohort. Broadly in line with IMGT annotations, most TCR beta V segments showed up in productive rearrangements about 90% or about 30% of the time in an earlier analysis of approximately 640 of the donors. A few of the identified cytomegalovirus-associated TCR beta chains were confirmed in vitro to be specific for cytomegalovirus antigens.

Library generation was performed with the immunoSEQ multiplex PCR assay. For the multiplex PCR, a mixture combining 60 forward primers for TCR Vbeta segments and 13 reverse primers for TCR Jbeta segments was used. The CDR3 region of rearranged TCR beta genes was amplified from genomic DNA by a multiplex PCR assay. The Illumina HiSeq System was used to sequence the amplified TCR beta libraries as 87-base-pair reads. Per the original workflow: A later analysis tallied around 80 million unique TCR beta chains across the approximately 670 repertoires, and roughly 11 million of those chains were shared by two or more donors. Raw reads were error-corrected and collapsed into unique sequences with a nearest-neighbor algorithm that merged closely related sequences to remove PCR and sequencing errors. To assign V, D and J gene segments, CDR3 sequences were aligned to IMGT reference sequences. For a sequence to be retained, a match of at least six nucleotides was required to both a V gene segment and a J gene segment. A rearrangement was called productive if the CDR3 had no stop codons and remained in frame with V and J, and every other rearrangement was called non-productive. CDR3 was defined according to IMGT convention as the region running from the second conserved V-encoded cysteine to the conserved J-encoded phenylalanine. The earlier analysis of about 610 of the donors excluded sequences that lacked an unambiguous match to a single V gene segment. An earlier analysis of fewer than 650 of the donors classified V segments as functional when productive rearrangements were above 56.7% and as segregating when the standard deviation between donors was above 5%. A statistical classification framework was built to diagnose cytomegalovirus status from the catalog of TCR beta chain sequences. In a later analysis, V and J genes were assigned by comparing TCR nucleotide sequences against IMGT/GENE-DB human TR gene sequences. A later analysis assigned CDR3 sequences and most-parsimonious VDJ recombination scenarios with the TCRdist pipeline. In a later analysis, each TCR beta chain was defined by its CDR3 amino acid sequence together with its V-gene family, and reads without a unique V-gene family were excluded. A later analysis removed several hundred highly shared, low-generation-probability nucleotide sequences to deal with suspected cross-contamination and a sequencing artifact. In a later analysis, a clonal expansion index was calculated for each public chain from normalized within-repertoire ranks of inferred template counts. Generation probabilities in a later analysis came from a VDJ recombination model fitted to out-of-frame rearrangements, and those results were checked against IGoR. Hypergeometric tests were used in a later analysis to score TCR-TCR, TCR-HLA and TCR-CMV co-occurrence, with a repertoire-size bias correction applied to the TCR pairs. False discovery rates were estimated in a later analysis by permuting HLA or CMV assignments 20 times. In a later analysis, co-occurring TCRs were grouped using DBSCAN, with TCRdist sequence similarity added in when clustering inside HLA-allele-positive subsets. Repertoires with fewer than 30,000 or more than 120,000 public chains, plus five repertoires with anomalous nucleotide sharing, were excluded from co-occurrence clustering. TCRdb provides this immuneACCESS table in a form limited to in-frame rearrangements. Some clones are lacking; in checked studies, under half of them reflect an unresolved V gene, and why the rest are absent is not known. V and J calls and clone size are those listed in that table; D and trimming were worked out from the DNA. The sample table lists about 100,000 clones, approximately 80% of them with a count of one. 0.7% to 0.85% of the sample is in the top ten clones.

In total, just over 650 healthy bone marrow donors made up the cohort. At the time of sampling, all cohort members were nominally healthy, though unrecorded immune exposures were likely present. The donor tested CMV seronegative and was one of the 352 seronegative cohort members. Each donor provided a peripheral blood sample, and peripheral blood mononuclear cells were used for TCR beta sequencing. The Qiagen DNeasy Blood Extraction Kit was used to extract genomic DNA from the blood cell samples. The germline V gene specifies LGHNA as CDR1 and YSLEER as CDR2. V loses 2 bases of germline sequence and J loses 0 bases, and the interval between the two ends is 14 bases. The CDR3 has 17 amino acids, counting the end cysteine and phenylalanine. The sequence is cut down to CDR3 DNA, 51 bases in frame from base 1. Details on this clone: It has no known antigen specificity. Base qualities were left out, and no much larger clone turns up one base away.

The rearranged chain carries TRBV4-3 and TRBJ2-1; the D gene is possibly TRBD2, with 5 bases matching. Sequenced sample: PBMCs. The TCR was taken from an older woman in good health and CMV-seronegative. This receptor carries the CDR3 CASSQPGSSSSYNEQFF. The nucleotide sequence reads TGCGCCAGCAGCCAACCGGGATCTAGCTCCTCCTACAATGAGCAGTTCTTC.